Below, 18 T cell receptor beta chains from the same sample are listed, as sequenced in a study of T cell responses to AZD1222 COVID-19 vaccine. The repertoire was sequenced with immunoSEQ multiplex PCR; TCRdb's copy has only in-frame clones and lacks some. The sample lists 150,000 to 200,000 clones, more than 75% seen once, with 2.5% to 3% in the top ten. Sequenced here: peripheral blood, sampled on day 0 of MenACWY control vaccination. These receptors came from an adult in good health.

The genes are TRBV7-9 and TRBJ2-3; 7 nucleotides align to TRBD2. The CDR3 runs 15 residues. Germline V gives CDR1 SEHNR, CDR2 FQNEAQ (reference sequence). Trimming cost V 2 bases and J 2 bases; bases outside gene matches: 4. CDR3 in DNA: TGTGCCAGCAGCTTAAAGGCGGGGGTCACAGATACGCAGTATTTT. Translation gives CASSLKAGVTDTQYF.

V is TRBV19 and J is TRBJ1-6, with a possible D match to TRBD1 (5 bases). V was cut by 7 bases and J by 6 bases, with 16 bases left in between. The CDR3 is 15 residues long. CDR1 is LNHDA, CDR2 SQIVND, per germline (reference sequence). The DNA of the CDR3 is TGTGCCAGTACCACGACAGCATCTATTAATTCACCCCTCCACTTT. Translated, it gives CASTTTASINSPLHF.

The chain employs TRBV5-1 and TRBJ1-1; 8 positions match TRBD1. CDR1 is SGHRS and CDR2 is YFSETQ in the germline V gene. After removal of 4 bases from V and 0 bases from J, the junction contained 8 bases not matched to a gene. The CDR3 is made up of 16 amino acids. For the CDR3, the DNA is TGCGCCAGCAGCCCGAGGACAGGGTCGATGAACACTGAAGCTTTCTTT. Its translation: CASSPRTGSMNTEAFF.

This clone is a singleton in its sample. The chain joins TRBV27 to TRBJ2-1; 10 bases map to TRBD2. This CDR3 region has 15 residues. Germline CDR1 and CDR2: MNHEY and SMNVEV (reference sequence). Losses at the gene ends were 3 bases for V and 5 bases for J; bases not matched to a gene: 4. CDR3 nucleotide sequence: TGTGCCAGCAGTTTCCGGACTAGCGGCAACAATGAGCAGTTCTTC. This codes for CASSFRTSGNNEQFF.

Concerning this clone itself: The junction does not match germline at one end; this may be a read error. The chain carries TRBV30 and TRBJ1-4, with D possibly being TRBD1 (5 bases). The CDR3 loop spans 16 amino acids. CDR1 is GTSNPN and CDR2 is SVGIG in the germline V gene (reference sequence). DNA for the CDR3: TGTGCCTGGAACTCCCCCCGGACCGAACGTGGCCTCAGGGTTAAATTT. It is translated as CAWNSPRTERGLRVKF.

This sequence joins TRBV2 and TRBJ2-4; 10 positions match TRBD2. V dropped 11 bases and J dropped 7; count of bases not matched to a gene: 5. Germline values: CDR1 SNHLY, CDR2 FYNNEI. The CDR3 runs to 12 residues. CDR3 DNA sequence: TGTGCCGTCACTAGCGGGGTGAACATTCAGTACTTC. Protein sequence: CAVTSGVNIQYF.

This clone was counted a few times. J is TRBJ1-1 and V is TRBV5-6; a weak D match, TRBD1 (6 bases). The germline V gene has CDR1 SGHDT and CDR2 YYEEEE. Trimming cost V 6 bases and J 2 bases, with 14 bases left between them. The CDR3 has 14 amino acids. Written as DNA, the CDR3 is TGTGCCAGCAACGGGGGACACCTAAACACTGAAGCTTTCTTT. Its protein product is CASNGGHLNTEAFF.

This clone was recorded a few times. The rearrangement joins TRBV4-1 to TRBJ1-2; the D is unclear. Germline CDR1 MGHRA, CDR2 YSYEKL. The V gene lost 1 base and the J gene lost 8 bases, with 14 bases spanning the gap. The CDR3 runs 14 residues. The CDR3 region has the DNA TGCGCCAGCAGCCAAGTGCGGAAAGGGCAAGGCTACACCTTC. It codes for CASSQVRKGQGYTF.

The chain uses TRBV5-1 and TRBJ1-5; 8 nucleotides match TRBD1. This CDR3 has 15 amino acids. Trimming cost V 4 bases and J 4 bases; bases outside gene matches: 7. Germline V CDR1 and CDR2: SGHRS, YFSETQ. The CDR3 DNA sequence: TGCGCCAGCAGCGACGGCACAGGGGGAAATCAGCCCCAGCATTTT. Amino acid sequence: CASSDGTGGNQPQHF.

This clone occurred a few times. This chain uses TRBV10-3 with TRBJ2-7; a possible D gene is TRBD1 (6 bases). Germline V lookup: CDR1 ENHRY, CDR2 SYGVKD. V was clipped by 4 bases and J by 4 bases, with 11 bases between them. CDR3 size: 13 residues. In DNA form, the CDR3 reads TGTGCCATCAGTGGGACAGACCTTTACGAGCAGTACTTC. Its protein is CAISGTDLYEQYF.

The J gene is TRBJ1-1, the V gene TRBV5-4, with D uncertain. V was pared by 3 bases and J by 1 base, with 10 bases between. This CDR3 region has 14 residues. Germline V lookup: CDR1 SGHNT, CDR2 YYREEE (reference sequence). The CDR3 sequence: CASSSSRQNTEAFF. The DNA for the CDR3 is TGTGCCAGCAGCTCAAGCCGGCAGAACACTGAAGCTTTCTTT.

The genes are TRBV6-4 and TRBJ2-7, with D perhaps TRBD1 (5 bases). This CDR3 has 13 amino acids. In germline, CDR1 is MRHNA, CDR2 SNTAGT. The V gene lost 5 bases and the J gene lost 2 bases, with 10 bases spanning the gap. The CDR3 bases are TGTGCCAGCAGTTTCCAGGGAACCTACGAGCAGTACTTC. Amino acids: CASSFQGTYEQYF.

The genes are TRBV28 and TRBJ1-2, with D possibly being TRBD1 (6 bases). CDR1 MDHEN and CDR2 SYDVKM come from the germline V gene. This CDR3 is 14 amino acids long. Trimming removed 6 bases at V and 8 bases at J, with 19 bases between. CDR3 in DNA: TGTGCCAGCAGGAAGACAGGCGCCCTCTTCGGCTACACCTTC. This gives the protein CASRKTGALFGYTF.

The chain combines TRBV5-5 with TRBJ2-3; perhaps D is TRBD1 or TRBD2 (5 bases each). Between the trimmed V and J ends, which lost 4 bases and 5 bases, there was a span of 8 bases. This CDR3 comprises 12 residues. Germline CDR1 reads SGHKS; CDR2 reads YYEKEE (reference sequence). The chain's CDR3 is CASSRGEDTQYF. The DNA of the CDR3 is TGTGCCAGCAGCCGAGGGGAAGATACGCAGTATTTT.

This sequence joins TRBV18 and TRBJ2-7; the D is unclear. CDR3 length: 14 residues. Germline V gene data show CDR1 as KGHSH and CDR2 as LQKENI. V dropped 3 bases and J dropped 0 bases, with 9 bases sitting between them. DNA of the CDR3: TGTGCCAGCTCACCTGGGTTGGGCTCCTACGAGCAGTACTTC. Protein product: CASSPGLGSYEQYF.

This clone has only one observation. The chain has TRBV6-1 and TRBJ2-5; D tentatively reads TRBD1 or TRBD2 (5 bases each). CDR3 length: 17 residues. Germline CDR1 MNHNS, CDR2 SASEGT. Between the trimmed V and J ends, which lost 4 bases and 1 base, there was a span of 19 bases. The CDR3 region has the DNA TGTGCCAGCAGTGGTCCCCCCGGGACGATTGGCCAAGAGACCCAGTACTTC. Its protein is CASSGPPGTIGQETQYF.

The chain employs TRBV7-9 and TRBJ2-7; weak D call: TRBD1 (6 bases). The CDR3 loop spans 15 amino acids. V was cut by 5 bases and J by 3 bases, with 17 bases left in between. Germline V gives CDR1 SEHNR, CDR2 FQNEAQ (reference sequence). This CDR3 reads CASSQNSGTYYEQYF. As DNA, the CDR3 is TGTGCCAGCAGCCAAAATTCCGGGACATACTACGAGCAGTACTTC.

The V gene is TRBV30, the J gene TRBJ1-3; D is undetermined. The length of the CDR3 is 13 residues. Germline V gives CDR1 GTSNPN, CDR2 SVGIG (reference sequence). The V and J ends lost 2 bases and 2 bases respectively, with 7 bases between them. This CDR3 reads CAWSSMAGNTIYF. The CDR3 nucleotides read TGTGCCTGGAGTTCTATGGCTGGAAACACCATATATTTT.